The clone carrying this T cell receptor beta chain was seen a handful of times. TCRdb ran MiXCR on the RT-PCR reads and lists one entry per CDR3 protein. Here the sample spans about 680,000 distinct CDR3 sequences, about 14% being singletons. This CDR3 comprises 18 residues. V was pared by 4 bases and J by 0 bases, with 13 bases of the junction left unmatched. Germline V gene data show CDR1 as SGHRS and CDR2 as YFSETQ. The sequence derives from a female donor in good health, serving as a healthy control. Material for sequencing was memory CD4+ T cells from blood. The chain recombines TRBV5-1 with TRBJ2-1, with 7 bases aligning to TRBD2. CDR3: CASSPLPSSGNSYNEQFF. CDR3 nucleotide sequence: TGCGCCAGCAGCCCCTTACCATCTAGCGGAAACTCCTACAATGAGCAGTTCTTC. Combining the CDR3 with reference TRBV5-1 and TRBJ2-1 gives the whole variable domain KAGVTQTPRYLIKTRGQQVTLSCSPISGHRSVSWYQQTPGQGLQFLFEYFSETQRNKGNFPGRFSGRQFSNSRSEMNVSTLELGDSALYLCASSPLPSSGNSYNEQFFGPGTRLTVL.